This T cell receptor beta chain is drawn from a study of follicular helper T cells after annual influenza vaccination. Here immunoSEQ multiplex PCR was the method, and the copy in TCRdb shows in-frame clones only, minus some. The top ten hold 1.3% of the sample, which has 15,000 or so clones, 65% to 85% seen once. The sample's time point: 2014-2015 season, 7 days after vaccination. Germline lookup yields CDR1 SQVTM and CDR2 ANQGSEA. The CDR3 is 13 amino acids. Trimming at V came to 7 bases and at J to 2 bases, leaving 4 bases not matched to a gene. This receptor was obtained from an adult who received the influenza vaccine. The sequencing used CXCR5+ CD38- circulating T follicular helper cells from blood, collected 7 days after influenza vaccination. Subset denoted: circulating Tfh, non-naive CD4+CXCR5+PD-1+ (ICOS+CD38+ or ICOS-CD38-). V gene TRBV29-1 combines with J gene TRBJ1-2; the match to TRBD1 covers 10 bases. The CDR3 DNA reads TGCAGCGGCGGGGGACAGGGGAACTATGGCTACACCTTC. Translation gives CSGGGQGNYGYTF.